Sequencing of this TCR beta chain was carried out in a study of graft-versus-host responses after intestinal transplantation. Using immunoSEQ multiplex PCR, the repertoire was profiled, and TCRdb retains in-frame clones only, with some absent. Among fewer than 110,000 clones, 93% were seen once, and the ten largest hold roughly 1.2%. As for this clone: Its antigen is currently unknown.

V shed 1 base, J shed 8 bases, and the junction held 1 base outside the gene matches. The germline CDR1 and CDR2 sequences are MGHRA and YSYEKL. The CDR3 is 12 residues long. The source of this sequence is a human donor who received an intestinal transplant. The material was unstimulated CD8+ T cells sorted from spleen or lymph node cells, obtained before intestinal transplant. The J gene is TRBJ1-1, the V gene TRBV4-1; TRBD1 matches 7 bases. The chain's CDR3 is CASSQGGQEAFF. CDR3 nucleotides: TGCGCCAGCAGCCAAGGGGGACAGGAAGCTTTCTTT.